Described below is a single T cell receptor beta chain sequence and its context. The antigen is undetermined. This sample stems from a study of Ad26.COV2.S vaccination and SARS-CoV-2 variants. Study overall: Intramuscular Ad26.COV2.S doses were given once or twice, 56 days apart. Overall study findings and caveats: Reportedly, after vaccination the spike-specific CD8+ and CD4+ T cell responses displayed substantial breadth. Comparable non-spike TCR breadth was observed in vaccine and placebo recipients.

Treatment described: some 20 received Ad26.COV2.S at low or high dose, single or two shots; a few received placebo; per-sample allocation not given. Material that was analyzed had been drawn on day 63 after the first vaccine or placebo injection. Boston provided a donor who was an adult aged 18-55 years. Trimming removed 6 bases from V and 4 bases from J, with 10 bases in between. CDR1 is WNHNN, CDR2 SYGVQD, per germline (reference sequence). This CDR3 is 13 amino acids long. Profiled with immunoSEQ multiplex PCR; TCRdb holds only in-frame clones, not every one. The sample shows approximately 410,000 clones, 80% to 95% of them seen only once.

This specimen was peripheral blood, taken in a trial of Ad26.COV2.S vaccine versus placebo. This TCR came from a person between 18 and 59 years old who received the Ad26.COV2.S COVID-19 vaccine or a placebo. The rearrangement joins TRBV10-1 to TRBJ1-5; D unresolved. CDR3 nucleotides: TGCGCCAGCAGCCCGAACAGAAATCAGCCCCAGCATTTT. It translates to CASSPNRNQPQHF.